The text below deals with one T cell receptor (beta chain). There are a few counts of this clonotype. No antigen is known for it. Nothing much larger sits one base from this clone, and base qualities are not available. Graves' hyperthyroidism was defined as stable when no progression to ophthalmopathy occurred over 18 months of follow-up. Hyperthyroidism patients were aged 18 to 65 years and newly diagnosed, with disease duration of less than 2 months. Exclusion was applied to patients with uncontrolled infections, other autoimmune diseases, pregnancy or lactation. Diagnoses were established on the basis of clinical symptoms, serum thyroxine and TRAb, thyroid ultrasound, and orbital computed tomography. Ficoll-Paque density gradient centrifugation was used to isolate PBMCs from about 10 ml of fresh peripheral blood. Trizol reagent was used to extract total RNA, and RNA quality was then checked on an Agilent 2100 Bioanalyzer.

The TCR beta CDR3 regions were amplified from RNA transcripts. A first-round RT-PCR of the TCR CDR3 used the HTBI primer set with the Qiagen OneStep RT-PCR kit. A second multiplex PCR round built the libraries, followed by size selection and purification. Sequencing of the libraries was done on an Illumina HiSeq2000 using paired-end 100 bp reads. Per the original workflow: SOAPnuke was used to process the raw data, throwing out any read that contained adapters or uncalled bases, had a mean Phred below 15, or lacked an exact constant-primer or identifier match. COPE v1.2.5 was used to merge the high-quality paired reads, and each unique nucleotide sequence was defined as a clonotype. Clonotypes were aligned to IMGT TRBV, TRBD and TRBJ reference segments using MiTCR v1.1. Only V-J combinations with frequency above 0.0001, covering 99% to 99.2% of repertoires, were analysed. A TCS score was defined as the ratio between F50 (clonal expansion) and ExV (chaos), using BLOSUM62-based TCRdist between CDR3 peptides within each V-J. Welch's t-statistics and random forest reduced roughly 500 V-J features to 10 to 15, which were used in a naive Bayes classifier (R e1071). TCRdb handled the public reads itself, with Q25 trimming in fastp and clone calling in MiXCR, and kept productive beta chains. Every entry covers one CDR3 protein and lists the most common genes and DNA from its rows. The V and J calls were determined by TCRdb, not by the authors. In all, the sample holds about 350,000 distinct CDR3 sequences, and over 11% of those were seen once. Of the sample, under 30% falls within the top ten clones.

Trimming leaves V shorter by 7 bases and J shorter by 9 bases, with the junction holding 5 bases beyond the gene matches. The CDR1 and CDR2 encoded by the germline V gene (reference sequence) are LNHDA and SQIVND. The CDR3 numbers 11 residues from cysteine through phenylalanine. The sequence is cut down to CDR3 DNA, 33 bases in frame from base 1. This sample stems from a study of T cells in Graves' hyperthyroidism and ophthalmopathy (dated by TCRdb to the late 2010s). At the level of the whole study: Peripheral blood samples were taken at initial diagnosis, before any treatment was given. Prospective prediction of ophthalmopathy was tested in an independent validation cohort of 18 to 20 hyperthyroidism patients and 15 to 17 patients who later progressed to ophthalmopathy. The paper describes TCR Vbeta CDR3 sequencing of 120 to 150 peripheral blood samples, made up of 40 to 45 ophthalmopathy patients, over 70 hyperthyroidism patients and 17 progressor patients. TCR V-J signatures able to tell the groups apart were searched for in a discovery cohort of 90 to 100 patients, of whom approximately 40 had Graves' ophthalmopathy and about 60 had stable Graves' hyperthyroidism. Once sampling was done, hyperthyroidism patients were given methimazole at a starting dose of 30 mg daily, whereas ophthalmopathy patients were given high-dose intravenous methylprednisolone. Thyroid tissue and blood T-cell repertoires from about six Graves' hyperthyroidism patients were also compared in the study. The 95 to 100 discovery patients were randomly split 7:3 into training and test sets.

The full study reports these points: Sample size was not statistically predetermined, and blinding of investigators to group allocation was not performed. In cross-validation, a model built on a 13 V-J signature told ophthalmopathy apart from stable hyperthyroidism with under 90% sensitivity and 81% to 82% specificity, and in testing the same model reached 80%/75%. Most expanded thyroid clonotypes (frequency above 0.001) were also detected in blood, a finding suggesting that blood repertoires may reflect thyroid immune responses. In validation, the model predicted progression to ophthalmopathy with about 71% sensitivity and over 72% specificity, a median of about six months before onset.

The source is a woman aged 30 to 39 with Graves' hyperthyroidism. The sequencing input was blood. The chain was built from TRBV19 and TRBJ2-5, with 7 bases in between that match TRBD2. The nucleotides read TGTGCCAGTATAAAGGGAGGGTCCCAGTACTTC. This is translated as CASIKGGSQYF. Full variable domain (CDR3 extended with the reference TRBV19 and TRBJ2-5 proteins): DGGITQSPKYLFRKEGQNVTLSCEQNLNHDAMYWYRQDPGQGLRLIYYSQIVNDFQKGDIAEGYSVSREKKESFPLTVTSAQKNPTAFYLCASIKGGSQYFGPGTRLLVL.